One sample yielded the 25 T cell receptor beta chains listed below, sequenced in a study of neurological immune-mediated disorders. TCRdb processed the 5' RACE reads anew with MiXCR; each CDR3 protein has one entry. The table has some 38,000 distinct CDR3 sequences, around 5% seen once. The sample taken for sequencing was CD4+ T cells from blood. Receptor source: a man between 18 and 29 years old in good health.

This clonotype has ten or more counts. This chain links TRBV18 with TRBJ1-2; D is possibly TRBD1 (6 bases). Germline V gives CDR1 KGHSH, CDR2 LQKENI. V was clipped by 6 bases and J by 1 base, with 12 bases between them. The CDR3 is made up of 14 amino acids. CDR3 DNA sequence: TGTGCCAGCTCCGGGACACCGGATAACTATGGCTACACCTTC. It encodes CASSGTPDNYGYTF.

Ten or more counts support this clonotype. The chain recombines TRBV7-2 with TRBJ2-4; 9 bases align to TRBD2. Trimming at V came to 3 bases and at J to 5 bases, leaving 2 bases not matched to a gene. The CDR3 spans 14 residues. Germline CDR1 SGHTA, CDR2 FQGNSA. CDR3 sequence: CASSFVAGENIQYF. DNA for the CDR3: TGTGCCAGCAGCTTCGTAGCGGGGGAAAACATTCAGTACTTC.

This clonotype was recorded many times. The chain recombines TRBV7-2 with TRBJ1-6; TRBD1 agrees at 8 bases. After removal of 1 base from V and 13 bases from J, the junction contained 3 bases not matched to a gene. CDR1 is SGHTA, CDR2 FQGNSA, per germline. The CDR3 loop spans 13 amino acids. CDR3 residues: CASSLGTGRPLHF. CDR3 bases: TGTGCCAGCAGCTTAGGGACAGGGAGGCCCCTCCACTTT.

This clonotype was counted ten times or more. The CDR3 DNA reads as TGTGCCAGCAGCTCTCGGTCTAGCACAGATACGCAGTATTTT. It translates to CASSSRSSTDTQYF. This chain uses TRBV7-3 with TRBJ2-3, with D uncertain. The CDR3 has 14 residues. Germline CDR1 SGHTA, CDR2 FQGTGA. Trimming took 4 bases from V and 0 from J, leaving 8 bases between them.

This clonotype was picked up many times. V usage is TRBV5-1 and J usage is TRBJ1-2, with D maybe TRBD1 (6 bases). The germline V gene encodes CDR1 SGHRS and CDR2 YFSETQ. V was cut by 2 bases and J by 6 bases, with 20 bases left in between. The CDR3 contains 16 residues. The CDR3 DNA reads TGCGCCAGCAGCTTTCAGGGGACCGACAACTCAAATGGCTACACCTTC. This codes for CASSFQGTDNSNGYTF. The variable domain in full, completed from reference TRBV5-1 and TRBJ1-2, reads KAGVTQTPRYLIKTRGQQVTLSCSPISGHRSVSWYQQTPGQGLQFLFEYFSETQRNKGNFPGRFSGRQFSNSRSEMNVSTLELGDSALYLCASSFQGTDNSNGYTFGSGTRLTVV.

This clonotype was picked up many times. The chain uses TRBV6-5 and TRBJ1-2; D is perhaps TRBD1 (5 bases). Germline V lookup: CDR1 MNHEY, CDR2 SVGAGI. CDR3 length equals 15 residues. V shed 3 bases and J shed 8 bases, with 19 bases lying between them. CDR3 sequence: CASSYLELGPRGYTF. For the CDR3, the DNA is TGTGCCAGCAGTTATTTGGAACTGGGGCCCCGGGGCTACACCTTC.

Only a few counts were recorded for this clonotype. The J gene is TRBJ1-6, the V gene TRBV20-1, with TRBD1 matching 7 bases. The CDR3 contains 14 residues. Germline-derived CDR1 and CDR2 are DFQATT and SNEGSKA (reference sequence). Germline trimming cut 6 bases from V and 8 bases from J; bases unmatched to any gene: 10. The DNA for the CDR3 is TGCAGTGCCCCGCCGGGACAGCCGGATTCACCCCTCCACTTT. Translating gives CSAPPGQPDSPLHF.

The V gene is TRBV12-3 or TRBV12-4, the J gene TRBJ1-1, with TRBD1 as a possible D gene (5 bases). CDR3 length: 13 amino acids. Trimming left V 5 bases short and J 3 bases short, with 10 bases between. The CDR3 DNA is TGTGCCAGCAGTAGACAGACGGACACTGAAGCTTTCTTT. As protein: CASSRQTDTEAFF.

This clonotype appeared many times. This chain links TRBV7-9 with TRBJ2-5; the D gene is possibly TRBD1 (6 bases). This CDR3 comprises 17 residues. The V end lost 5 bases, the J end lost 1 base, and 20 bases lay between the germline ends. Per the germline V gene, CDR1 is SEHNR and CDR2 is FQNEAQ (reference sequence). CDR3 protein: CASSPHRLPRGQETQYF. DNA for the CDR3: TGTGCCAGCAGCCCTCACAGGCTACCCAGGGGCCAAGAGACCCAGTACTTC. The variable domain in full, with the rest retrieved from reference TRBV7-9 and TRBJ2-5, is DTGVSQNPRHKITKRGQNVTFRCDPISEHNRLYWYRQTLGQGPEFLTYFQNEAQLEKSRLLSDRFSAERPKGSFSTLEIQRTEQGDSAMYLCASSPHRLPRGQETQYFGPGTRLLVL.

This clonotype showed up many times. The V call is TRBV20-1, the J call TRBJ1-5; 9 bases line up with TRBD1. The CDR3 runs to 14 residues. The V segment lost 6 bases and the J segment 7 bases; nucleotides outside the gene matches: 10. Germline CDR1 is DFQATT and CDR2 is SNEGSKA (reference sequence). CDR3 sequence (DNA): TGCAGTGCCCCGCCGGGACAGGGAGACCAGCCCCAGCATTTT. Translated, it gives CSAPPGQGDQPQHF.

This clonotype was detected ten times or more. The gene calls are TRBV6-1 and TRBJ1-4, with a weak D call TRBD1 (6 bases). CDR1 MNHNS and CDR2 SASEGT come from the germline V gene. The CDR3 loop spans 15 amino acids. V shed 4 bases and J shed 5 bases, with 14 bases lying between them. Here the CDR3 reads CASSANRDGNEKLFF. The DNA of the CDR3 is TGTGCCAGCAGTGCCAACAGGGATGGAAATGAAAAACTGTTTTTT.

In this sample, this clonotype turned up many times. The rearrangement joins TRBV5-6 to TRBJ2-5; TRBD2 matches at 7 bases. This CDR3 has 14 residues. Germline CDR1 reads SGHDT; CDR2 reads YYEEEE. V was clipped by 2 bases and J by 3 bases; unmatched bases: 4. CDR3 DNA sequence: TGTGCCAGCAGCTTCGGGACTACCGAAGAGACCCAGTACTTC. Protein sequence: CASSFGTTEETQYF.

This clonotype was counted ten times or more. CDR3 in DNA: TGCAGGGAGACAGGGGGCACTGAAGCTTTCTTT. Protein product: CRETGGTEAFF. The rearrangement links TRBV20-1 to TRBJ1-1; 9 bases map to TRBD1. Germline CDR1 and CDR2: DFQATT and SNEGSKA (reference sequence). The CDR3 length is 11 residues.

Many counts were recorded for this clonotype. The chain joins TRBV24-1 to TRBJ2-2, with D perhaps matching TRBD2 (6 bases). Per the germline V gene, CDR1 is KGHDR and CDR2 is SFDVKD. The V end was cut by 8 bases, the J end by 5 bases, with 17 bases between. The length of the CDR3 is 15 residues. Here the CDR3 reads CATMARGGGTGELFF. The CDR3 region has the DNA TGTGCCACCATGGCGAGGGGAGGTGGAACCGGGGAGCTGTTTTTT.

The rearrangement links TRBV5-1 to TRBJ1-4; weak D call: TRBD1 (5 bases). Trimming took 1 base from V and 0 from J, leaving 10 bases between them. The CDR3 is made up of 16 amino acids. CDR1 and CDR2 (germline): SGHRS, YFSETQ. CDR3 amino acids: CASSLLGTATNEKLFF. As DNA, the CDR3 is TGCGCCAGCAGCTTGTTGGGGACGGCAACTAATGAAAAACTGTTTTTT.

This clonotype appeared a few times. The rearrangement links TRBV6-2 or TRBV6-3 to TRBJ2-6, with 9 positions matching TRBD2. The CDR3 is 17 residues long. V lost 6 bases to trimming and J lost 4 bases; unmatched junction nucleotides: 10. The germline CDR1 and CDR2 sequences are MNHEY and SVGEGT. The CDR3 reads CASRSGGSHKGANVLTF. DNA of the CDR3: TGTGCCAGCAGGAGCGGGGGGTCGCATAAGGGGGCCAACGTCCTGACTTTC.

This clonotype was seen repeatedly, ten times or more. The junction shows a germline mismatch at one end, possibly a read error. CDR3 sequence (DNA): TGTGCTAGCAGCCCGGGACGGTCGAACACCGGGGAGCTGTTTTTT. Translation: CASSPGRSNTGELFF. This chain joins TRBV7-7 and TRBJ2-2, with D perhaps being TRBD1 or TRBD2 (5 bases each). The germline gives CDR1 SSHAT, CDR2 FNYEAQ (reference sequence). CDR3 length: 15 residues.

This clonotype was seen many times. V gene TRBV5-1 combines with J gene TRBJ2-7; no reliable D call. The ends were cut back, 4 bases at V and 1 base at J, with 15 bases in the middle. The germline V gene has CDR1 SGHRS and CDR2 YFSETQ. The CDR3 runs 15 residues. CDR3 sequence: CASSPGPVGSYEQYF. As DNA, the CDR3 is TGCGCCAGCAGCCCCGGGCCAGTGGGGTCCTACGAGCAGTACTTC. The full variable domain, with the rest looked up from reference TRBV5-1 and TRBJ2-7, is KAGVTQTPRYLIKTRGQQVTLSCSPISGHRSVSWYQQTPGQGLQFLFEYFSETQRNKGNFPGRFSGRQFSNSRSEMNVSTLELGDSALYLCASSPGPVGSYEQYFGPGTRLTVT.

There are many counts of this clonotype. The rearrangement joins TRBV7-9 to TRBJ2-3; TRBD2 matches 14 bases. CDR1 is SEHNR and CDR2 is FQNEAQ in the germline V gene (reference sequence). This CDR3 comprises 15 residues. The junction had 0 bases not matched to a gene; V was cut back by 3 bases and J by 4 bases. The CDR3 here is CASSLTSGGADTQYF. In nucleotides, the CDR3 is TGTGCCAGCAGCTTGACTAGCGGGGGGGCAGATACGCAGTATTTT. Together with reference TRBV7-9 and TRBJ2-3, the CDR3 gives the full variable domain: DTGVSQNPRHKITKRGQNVTFRCDPISEHNRLYWYRQTLGQGPEFLTYFQNEAQLEKSRLLSDRFSAERPKGSFSTLEIQRTEQGDSAMYLCASSLTSGGADTQYFGPGTRLTVL.

This clonotype was detected ten times or more. The chain couples TRBV11-2 to TRBJ2-3, with 12 bases that match TRBD2. The CDR3 covers 14 residues. The V and J ends lost 5 bases and 6 bases, in that order; junction bases with no gene match: 3. Germline V gene lookup returns CDR1 SGHAT and CDR2 FQNNGV. CDR3 in amino acids: CASSMGTSGDTQYF. Here the CDR3 DNA reads TGTGCCAGCAGCATGGGGACTAGCGGGGATACGCAGTATTTT.

The table lists this clonotype with many counts. This chain connects TRBV7-2 to TRBJ2-5; D remains unclear. Trimming stripped 1 base from V and 5 bases from J, with 8 bases between. This CDR3 is 13 amino acids long. The germline V gene has CDR1 SGHTA and CDR2 FQGNSA. CDR3 residues: CASSLVVWETQYF. The CDR3 DNA sequence: TGTGCCAGCAGCTTAGTGGTGTGGGAGACCCAGTACTTC.

This clonotype was detected ten times or more. This sequence joins TRBV20-1 and TRBJ2-7; the D is unclear. The ends were cut back, 5 bases at V and 1 base at J, with 12 bases in the middle. CDR3 length: 13 amino acids. The germline CDR1 and CDR2 sequences are DFQATT and SNEGSKA (reference sequence). The CDR3 sequence: CSAGRDPSYEQYF. The CDR3 DNA follows: TGCAGTGCTGGTCGCGACCCATCCTACGAGCAGTACTTC.

This clonotype showed up many times. The rearrangement joins TRBV4-3 to TRBJ1-2, with TRBD1 identical over 11 bases. The CDR3 has 18 residues. CDR1 and CDR2 (germline): LGHNA, YSLEER. J gave up 4 bases and V 3 bases, and 13 bases lay outside the gene matches. CDR3 residues: CASSHAWDRGGIRYGYTF. The CDR3 DNA sequence: TGCGCCAGCAGCCATGCCTGGGACAGGGGGGGAATCCGCTATGGCTACACCTTC.

This clonotype was observed at least ten times. This chain joins TRBV5-1 and TRBJ1-4; 10 bases fit TRBD1. The CDR3 spans 14 residues. Germline V gives CDR1 SGHRS, CDR2 YFSETQ. Germline trimming cut 3 bases from V and 9 bases from J; bases unmatched to any gene: 5. The CDR3 DNA reads as TGCGCCAGCAGCTCCGGGACAGGGGCACAAAAACTGTTTTTT. This sequence encodes CASSSGTGAQKLFF.

This clonotype appeared many times. The CDR3 region is CASSTGQGGYGYTF. The CDR3 coding sequence is TGCGCCAGCAGCACAGGGCAGGGTGGCTATGGCTACACCTTC. The J gene is TRBJ1-2, the V gene TRBV5-1; D is perhaps TRBD1 (6 bases). CDR3 length: 14 residues. Deletions cut 4 bases from V and 4 bases from J, with 14 bases between. In germline, CDR1 is SGHRS, CDR2 YFSETQ.